This T cell receptor beta chain appears in the sequencing data of a study of T cells in tumors after PD-1 blockade. The method was immunoSEQ multiplex PCR; TCRdb's version includes in-frame clones alone and lacks a portion of them. The sample holds roughly 48,000 clones, over 70% seen once. CDR3 length: 17 amino acids. The ends lost 8 bases at V and 7 bases at J; junction bases unmatched: 21. Per the germline V gene, CDR1 is MNHEY and CDR2 is SMNVEV (reference sequence). The chain uses TRBV27 and TRBJ2-7; 9 bases agree with TRBD1. The sequences come from PBMCs, collected before anti-PD-1 treatment. This clonotype originated in a human donor with basal cell carcinoma. The CDR3 nucleotides read TGTGCCAGCCGAACTCGGACAGGGGAAGTGGGAGCTGAAGAGCAGTACTTC. Protein product: CASRTRTGEVGAEEQYF.